Following are 19 T cell receptor beta chains from one sample sequenced in a study of cytomegalovirus exposure and HLA in healthy donors. The table came from immunoSEQ multiplex PCR; TCRdb's copy has only in-frame clones and leaves some out. The repertoire holds roughly 200,000 clones, with roughly 86% as singletons. Sequencing was performed on PBMCs. The receptors shown here come from a man between 25 and 39 years old in good health and CMV-seropositive.

V is TRBV4-1 and J is TRBJ2-5, with 8 positions matching TRBD1. The CDR3 contains 16 residues. Germline V CDR1 and CDR2: MGHRA, YSYEKL. V dropped 0 bases and J dropped 1; count of bases not matched to a gene: 4. As DNA, the CDR3 is TGCGCCAGCAGCCAAGACGCGACAGGGGTCCAAGAGACCCAGTACTTC. Translated, it gives CASSQDATGVQETQYF.

This rearrangement joins TRBV29-1 to TRBJ1-2, with D uncertain. V lost 0 bases and J 2 bases, leaving 16 bases between the germline ends. The CDR3 consists of 16 residues. Germline V gene data show CDR1 as SQVTM and CDR2 as ANQGSEA. CDR3 sequence reads: CSVEDRYGSENYGYTF. CDR3 coding DNA: TGCAGCGTTGAAGATCGTTATGGGAGTGAGAACTATGGCTACACCTTC.

This clone showed up just once. In DNA form, the CDR3 reads TGCAGCGTGGCCGGGGGTGACAGCAGCTATTTGCACCCCTACGAGCAGTACTTC. Translated: CSVAGGDSSYLHPYEQYF. The chain links TRBV29-1 to TRBJ2-7; D might be TRBD2 (6 bases). Trimming pared 6 bases from V and 2 bases from J, leaving 29 bases between. This CDR3 spans 18 amino acids. Germline CDR1 reads SQVTM; CDR2 reads ANQGSEA.

This chain links TRBV6-5 with TRBJ1-1; TRBD1 aligns across 9 bases. CDR3 length equals 15 residues. Germline assignment: CDR1 MNHEY and CDR2 SVGAGI. Trimming cost V 6 bases and J 4 bases; bases outside gene matches: 9. The CDR3 is CASRPRQGGGTEAFF. For the CDR3, the DNA is TGTGCCAGCAGACCTCGACAGGGGGGCGGCACTGAAGCTTTCTTT.

This clone was seen more than once but under ten times. In nucleotides, the CDR3 is TGTGCCAGCAGTCCTAGGACGGGAGAGCAGTTCTTC. Translating it yields CASSPRTGEQFF. J is TRBJ2-1 and V is TRBV11-2; a weak D match, TRBD2 (5 bases). V lost 6 bases, J lost 10 bases, and 13 bases lay in between. The CDR3 is made up of 12 amino acids. Looked up from germline, CDR1 is SGHAT and CDR2 is FQNNGV.

The gene calls are TRBV13 and TRBJ1-6; D gene ambiguous. CDR1 is PRHDT and CDR2 is FYEKMQ in the germline V gene (reference sequence). Trimming pared 5 bases from V and 2 bases from J, leaving 4 bases between. This CDR3 is 13 amino acids long. The CDR3 nucleotides read TGTGCCAGCAGCGGGACCTATAATTCACCCCTCCACTTT. Its translation: CASSGTYNSPLHF.

The rearrangement links TRBV19 to TRBJ1-2; 9 bases are shared with TRBD1. The CDR3 length is 16 residues. Germline values: CDR1 LNHDA, CDR2 SQIVND (reference sequence). J gave up 2 bases and V 3 bases, and 7 bases lay outside the gene matches. CDR3 nucleotide sequence: TGTGCCAGTAGTATTGGGGTCGGACAGGGGAACTATGGCTACACCTTC. Translated, it gives CASSIGVGQGNYGYTF.

Of note for this clone: Other DNA sequences in the sample encode the same CDR3. The chain links TRBV28 to TRBJ2-7, with D possibly being TRBD2 (5 bases). The CDR3 is made up of 12 amino acids. Trimming removed 6 bases from V and 3 bases from J, with 9 bases in between. Germline assignment: CDR1 MDHEN and CDR2 SYDVKM. DNA of the CDR3: TGTGCCAGCAGCACGGGGATCTACGAGCAGTACTTC. Its protein is CASSTGIYEQYF. Combining the CDR3 with reference TRBV28 and TRBJ2-7 gives the whole variable domain DVKVTQSSRYLVKRTGEKVFLECVQDMDHENMFWYRQDPGLGLRLIYFSYDVKMKEKGDIPEGYSVSREKKERFSLILESASTNQTSMYLCASSTGIYEQYFGPGTRLTVT.

This rearrangement joins TRBV5-8 to TRBJ1-5; D not certain. Trimming took 4 bases from V and 4 from J, leaving 9 bases between them. The CDR3 has 13 residues. Germline V gene sequence: CDR1 SGHTS, CDR2 YDEGEE. CDR3 in DNA: TGTGCCAGCAGCCCGGGATGGAATCAGCCCCAGCATTTT. This gives the protein CASSPGWNQPQHF.

This chain connects TRBV6-5 to TRBJ1-3; weak D call: TRBD1 (5 bases). Trimming took 8 bases from V and 4 from J, leaving 18 bases between them. CDR1 and CDR2 (germline): MNHEY, SVGAGI. CDR3 length equals 15 residues. CDR3 loop: CASRPVGDSGNTIYF. CDR3 nucleotides: TGTGCCAGCCGCCCCGTGGGGGACTCCGGAAACACCATATATTTT.

CDR3 protein: CASSLGNGRPYNEQFF. CDR3 coding DNA: TGCGCCAGCAGCTTAGGAAACGGGCGACCTTACAATGAGCAGTTCTTC. The chain couples TRBV5-1 to TRBJ2-1, with D unclear. V gave up 2 bases and J gave up 4 bases, with 16 bases separating them. From germline, CDR1 is SGHRS and CDR2 YFSETQ. The CDR3 is 16 amino acids.

The V and J genes are TRBV15 and TRBJ2-1, with 9 positions matching TRBD2. Germline CDR1 LNHNV, CDR2 YYDKDF (reference sequence). CDR3 size: 17 residues. The J segment lost 8 bases and the V segment lost 0 bases, leaving 11 bases of the junction unmatched. In DNA form, the CDR3 reads TGTGCCACCAGCAGAGACCGAGGGACTAGCTTCCGCCATGAGCAGTTCTTC. It codes for CATSRDRGTSFRHEQFF.

The chain links TRBV5-1 to TRBJ2-2; D not certain. Per the germline V gene, CDR1 is SGHRS and CDR2 is YFSETQ. Trimming took off 0 bases at V and 6 bases at J, with 12 bases between the two ends. The CDR3 loop spans 15 amino acids. The CDR3 DNA is TGCGCCAGCAGCTTGGGTGGGATAGCCGCCGGGGAGCTGTTTTTT. Its protein product is CASSLGGIAAGELFF.

V is TRBV2 and J is TRBJ1-1; 11 bases align to TRBD1. Trimming at V came to 8 bases and at J to 5 bases, leaving 4 bases not matched to a gene. Germline values: CDR1 SNHLY, CDR2 FYNNEI. CDR3 size: 13 residues. The CDR3 is CASGQGARTEAFF. In nucleotides, the CDR3 is TGTGCCAGCGGACAGGGGGCTAGGACTGAAGCTTTCTTT.

The CDR3 reads CASSIQQALNTEAFF. In DNA form, the CDR3 reads TGTGCCAGTAGTATCCAACAGGCCCTGAACACTGAAGCTTTCTTT. The rearrangement links TRBV19 to TRBJ1-1; maybe TRBD1 (5 bases). The germline V and J ends were trimmed by 3 bases and 0 bases, with 11 bases remaining between them. The CDR3 sequence is 15 residues long. Germline CDR1 is LNHDA and CDR2 is SQIVND (reference sequence). The whole variable domain, remainder taken from reference TRBV19 and TRBJ1-1, is DGGITQSPKYLFRKEGQNVTLSCEQNLNHDAMYWYRQDPGQGLRLIYYSQIVNDFQKGDIAEGYSVSREKKESFPLTVTSAQKNPTAFYLCASSIQQALNTEAFFGQGTRLTVV.

This clone was counted a few times. The J gene is TRBJ2-2, the V gene TRBV27; tentatively, D is TRBD1 (6 bases). Germline V gives CDR1 MNHEY, CDR2 SMNVEV (reference sequence). V lost 4 bases to trimming and J lost 6 bases, with 12 bases between them. The CDR3 is 14 residues long. The CDR3 is CASSYTGSAGELFF. The CDR3 nucleotides read TGTGCCAGCAGTTACACAGGGAGCGCCGGGGAGCTGTTTTTT.

V is TRBV30 and J is TRBJ1-4; D unclear. Trimming removed 3 bases at V and 3 bases at J, with 14 bases between. CDR1 is GTSNPN and CDR2 is SVGIG in the germline V gene (reference sequence). The CDR3 length is 15 residues. CDR3 protein: CAWSLLIAANEKLFF. The CDR3 DNA reads as TGTGCCTGGAGCCTACTGATAGCGGCTAATGAAAAACTGTTTTTT.

This chain uses TRBV28 with TRBJ2-1; D possibly uses TRBD1 or TRBD2 (7 bases each). The CDR3 is made up of 15 amino acids. CDR1 and CDR2 (germline): MDHEN, SYDVKM. Trimming removed 8 bases at V and 10 bases at J, with 24 bases between. The CDR3 sequence is CASDSESGTVGEQFF. Here the CDR3 DNA reads TGTGCCAGCGACTCCGAAAGCGGGACAGTAGGGGAGCAGTTCTTC. The whole variable domain, filled in from reference TRBV28 and TRBJ2-1, reads DVKVTQSSRYLVKRTGEKVFLECVQDMDHENMFWYRQDPGLGLRLIYFSYDVKMKEKGDIPEGYSVSREKKERFSLILESASTNQTSMYLCASDSESGTVGEQFFGPGTRLTVL.

The chain combines TRBV5-6 with TRBJ2-3; D not resolved. Looked up from germline, CDR1 is SGHDT and CDR2 is YYEEEE. The CDR3 spans 15 residues. Trimming took off 6 bases at V and 1 base at J, with 15 bases between the two ends. CDR3 nucleotide sequence: TGTGCCAGCACCCCTGAAGGTATGGGCACAGATACGCAGTATTTT. It encodes CASTPEGMGTDTQYF.